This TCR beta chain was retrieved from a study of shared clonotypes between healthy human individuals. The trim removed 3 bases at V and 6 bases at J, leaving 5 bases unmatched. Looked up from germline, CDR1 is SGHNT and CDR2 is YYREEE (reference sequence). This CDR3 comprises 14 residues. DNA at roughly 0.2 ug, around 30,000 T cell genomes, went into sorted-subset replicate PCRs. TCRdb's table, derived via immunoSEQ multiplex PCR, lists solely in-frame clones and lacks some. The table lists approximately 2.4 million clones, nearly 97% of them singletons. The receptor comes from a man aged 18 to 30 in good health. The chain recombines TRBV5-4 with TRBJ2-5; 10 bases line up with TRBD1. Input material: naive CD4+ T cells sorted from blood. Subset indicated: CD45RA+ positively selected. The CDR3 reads CASSSGQGLKTQYF. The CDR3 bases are TGTGCCAGCAGCTCGGGACAGGGGTTAAAGACCCAGTACTTC. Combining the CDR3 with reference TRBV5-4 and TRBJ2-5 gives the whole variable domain ETGVTQSPTHLIKTRGQQVTLRCSSQSGHNTVSWYQQALGQGPQFIFQYYREEENGRGNFPPRFSGLQFPNYSSELNVNALELDDSALYLCASSSGQGLKTQYFGPGTRLLVL.